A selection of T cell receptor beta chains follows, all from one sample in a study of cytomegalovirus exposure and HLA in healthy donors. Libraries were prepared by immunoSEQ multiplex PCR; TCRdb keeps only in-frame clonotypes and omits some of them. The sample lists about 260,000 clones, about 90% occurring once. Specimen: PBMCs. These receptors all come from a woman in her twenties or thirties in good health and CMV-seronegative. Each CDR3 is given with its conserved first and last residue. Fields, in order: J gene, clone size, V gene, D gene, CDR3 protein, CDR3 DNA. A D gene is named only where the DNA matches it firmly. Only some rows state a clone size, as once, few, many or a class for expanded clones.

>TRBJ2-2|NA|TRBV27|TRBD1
CASSPPGTGTGELFF
TGTGCCAGCAGTCCTCCCGGGACAGGAACCGGGGAGCTGTTTTTT
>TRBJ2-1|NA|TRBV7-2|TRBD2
CASSLAASGRLYEQFF
TGTGCCAGCAGCTTAGCGGCTAGCGGGAGGCTCTATGAGCAGTTCTTC
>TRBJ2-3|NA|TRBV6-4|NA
CASSDSRLPRTDTQYF
TGTGCCAGCAGTGACTCCAGACTCCCTCGCACAGATACGCAGTATTTT
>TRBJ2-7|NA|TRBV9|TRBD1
CASSVGGGTGGVYEQYF
TGTGCCAGCAGCGTAGGAGGTGGGACAGGGGGTGTCTACGAGCAGTACTTC
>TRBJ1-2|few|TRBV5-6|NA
CASAGRGRDYGYTF
TGTGCCAGCGCCGGGCGGGGTCGGGACTATGGCTACACCTTC
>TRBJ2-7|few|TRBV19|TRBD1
CASRDRGDYEQYF
TGTGCCAGTAGAGACAGGGGCGACTACGAGCAGTACTTC
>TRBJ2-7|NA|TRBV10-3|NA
CAITDDSYEQYF
TGTGCCATCACGGACGACTCCTACGAGCAGTACTTC
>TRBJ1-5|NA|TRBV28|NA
CASSSRMGNQPQHF
TGTGCCAGCAGTTCAAGGATGGGCAATCAGCCCCAGCATTTT
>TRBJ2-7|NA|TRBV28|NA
CASKRVGKVDEQYF
TGTGCCAGCAAACGTGTAGGGAAGGTGGACGAGCAGTACTTC
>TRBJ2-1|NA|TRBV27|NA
CASSFLLAPSSYNEQFF
TGTGCCAGCAGTTTCTTACTAGCTCCAAGCTCCTACAATGAGCAGTTCTTC
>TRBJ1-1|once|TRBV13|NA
CASSLRENTEAFF
TGTGCCAGCAGCCTACGCGAGAACACTGAAGCTTTCTTT
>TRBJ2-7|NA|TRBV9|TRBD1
CASSVGPQGDRNEQYF
TGTGCCAGCAGCGTAGGCCCCCAGGGGGATCGCAACGAGCAGTACTTC
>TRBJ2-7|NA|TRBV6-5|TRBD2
CASRRLAGGHWEQYF
TGTGCCAGCAGACGACTAGCGGGAGGACATTGGGAGCAGTACTTC
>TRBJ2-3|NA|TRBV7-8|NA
CASSLEQVGADTQYF
TGTGCCAGCAGCTTAGAGCAGGTCGGCGCAGATACGCAGTATTTT
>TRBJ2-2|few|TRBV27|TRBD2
CASRSGLAGTGELFF
TGTGCCAGCAGATCTGGACTAGCGGGCACCGGGGAGCTGTTTTTT
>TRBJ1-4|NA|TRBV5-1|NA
CASSLDSFNEKLFF
TGCGCCAGCAGCTTGGACAGCTTTAATGAAAAACTGTTTTTT
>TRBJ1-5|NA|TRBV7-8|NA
CASSLVSFSNQPQHF
TGTGCCAGCAGCTTAGTAAGTTTCAGCAATCAGCCCCAGCATTTT
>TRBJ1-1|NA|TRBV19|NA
CASMVSQGPNTEAFF
TGTGCCAGTATGGTATCCCAGGGCCCGAACACTGAAGCTTTCTTT
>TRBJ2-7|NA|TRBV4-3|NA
CASSHGGTYEQYF
TGCGCCAGCAGCCATGGGGGGACCTACGAGCAGTACTTC
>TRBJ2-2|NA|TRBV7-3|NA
CASSLNEAGELFF
TGTGCCAGCAGCTTAAATGAGGCCGGGGAGCTGTTTTTT
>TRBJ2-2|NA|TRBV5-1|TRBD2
CASSLAVRTSGVTGELFF
TGCGCCAGCAGCTTGGCCGTACGGACTAGCGGGGTCACCGGGGAGCTGTTTTTT
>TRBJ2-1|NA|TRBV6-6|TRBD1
CASSYSQGSYNEQFF
TGTGCCAGCAGTTACTCACAGGGGTCCTACAATGAGCAGTTCTTC
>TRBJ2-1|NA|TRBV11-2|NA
CASSPYETTQFF
TGTGCCAGCAGTCCATACGAAACTACGCAGTTCTTC
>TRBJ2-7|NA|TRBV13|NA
CASSAAGQSSYEQYF
TGTGCCAGCAGCGCCGCGGGCCAGAGCTCCTACGAGCAGTACTTC
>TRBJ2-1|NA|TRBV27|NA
CASSQRTHEQFF
TGTGCCAGCAGCCAAAGGACTCATGAGCAGTTCTTC
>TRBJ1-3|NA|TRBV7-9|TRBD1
CASSFFGDSAIYF
TGTGCCAGCAGCTTCTTTGGGGACAGTGCCATATATTTT
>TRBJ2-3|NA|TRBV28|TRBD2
CASSIGTSGKLHTQYF
TGTGCCAGCAGCATCGGGACTAGCGGGAAGTTACATACGCAGTATTTT
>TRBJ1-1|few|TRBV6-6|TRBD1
CASTSDRDEAFF
TGTGCCAGCACATCAGACAGGGACGAAGCTTTCTTT
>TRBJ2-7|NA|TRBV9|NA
CASSVGTGYYEQYF
TGTGCCAGCAGCGTAGGAACAGGGTATTACGAGCAGTACTTC
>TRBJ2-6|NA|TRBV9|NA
CASSAGSGANVLTF
TGTGCCAGCAGCGCCGGCTCTGGGGCCAACGTCCTGACTTTC
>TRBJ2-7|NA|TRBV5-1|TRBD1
CASSPGTGYNQEQYF
TGCGCCAGCAGCCCCGGGACAGGGTATAATCAGGAGCAGTACTTC
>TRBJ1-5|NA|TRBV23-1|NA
CASSQKRGSSNQPQHF
TGCGCCAGCAGTCAAAAAAGGGGGAGTAGCAATCAGCCCCAGCATTTT
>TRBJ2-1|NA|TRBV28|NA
CASSAAGTAYNEQFF
TGTGCCAGCAGCGCGGCGGGGACAGCCTACAATGAGCAGTTCTTC
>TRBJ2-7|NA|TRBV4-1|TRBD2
CASSQQTSVLYEQYF
TGCGCCAGCAGCCAACAGACTAGCGTACTCTACGAGCAGTACTTC
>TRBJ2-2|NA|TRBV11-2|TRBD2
CASSNGLAYTGELFF
TGTGCCAGCAGCAACGGACTAGCGTACACCGGGGAGCTGTTTTTT
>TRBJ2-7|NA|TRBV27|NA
CASSPAAHSYEQYF
TGTGCCAGCAGTCCGGCGGCCCACTCCTACGAGCAGTACTTC
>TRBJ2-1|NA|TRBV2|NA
CASMVADNEQFF
TGTGCCAGCATGGTAGCGGACAATGAGCAGTTCTTC
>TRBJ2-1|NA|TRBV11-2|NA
CASSLAPGGRNEQFF
TGTGCCAGCAGCTTAGCACCCGGGGGTCGGAATGAGCAGTTCTTC
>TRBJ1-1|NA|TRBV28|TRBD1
CASSSTGIGNTEAFF
TGTGCCAGCAGTTCGACAGGGATCGGGAACACTGAAGCTTTCTTT
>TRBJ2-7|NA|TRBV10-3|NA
CAISETDSYEQYF
TGTGCCATCAGTGAGACGGACAGCTACGAGCAGTACTTC
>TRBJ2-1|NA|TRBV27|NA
CASSWSGVEGEQFF
TGTGCCAGCAGTTGGAGTGGGGTAGAAGGTGAGCAGTTCTTC
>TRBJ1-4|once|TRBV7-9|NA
CASSMETVNEKLFF
TGTGCCAGCAGCATGGAGACAGTTAATGAAAAACTGTTTTTT
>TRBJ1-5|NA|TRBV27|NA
CASSLGWDQPQHF
TGTGCCAGCAGTTTAGGGTGGGATCAGCCCCAGCATTTT
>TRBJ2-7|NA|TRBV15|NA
CATSRDRGEARLYEQYF
TGTGCCACCAGCAGAGATAGGGGGGAAGCGCGGCTATACGAGCAGTACTTC
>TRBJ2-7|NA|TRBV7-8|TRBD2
CASSPGGIYEQYF
TGTGCCAGCAGCCCCGGGGGGATATACGAGCAGTACTTC
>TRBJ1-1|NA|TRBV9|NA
CASSEGTGSTEAFF
TGTGCCAGCAGCGAGGGAACAGGGTCCACTGAAGCTTTCTTT
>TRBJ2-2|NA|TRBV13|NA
CASSLFANTGELFF
TGTGCCAGCAGCTTATTTGCGAACACCGGGGAGCTGTTTTTT
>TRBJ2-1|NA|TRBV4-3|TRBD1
CASSQDNRGNEQFF
TGCGCCAGCAGCCAAGATAACAGGGGCAATGAGCAGTTCTTC